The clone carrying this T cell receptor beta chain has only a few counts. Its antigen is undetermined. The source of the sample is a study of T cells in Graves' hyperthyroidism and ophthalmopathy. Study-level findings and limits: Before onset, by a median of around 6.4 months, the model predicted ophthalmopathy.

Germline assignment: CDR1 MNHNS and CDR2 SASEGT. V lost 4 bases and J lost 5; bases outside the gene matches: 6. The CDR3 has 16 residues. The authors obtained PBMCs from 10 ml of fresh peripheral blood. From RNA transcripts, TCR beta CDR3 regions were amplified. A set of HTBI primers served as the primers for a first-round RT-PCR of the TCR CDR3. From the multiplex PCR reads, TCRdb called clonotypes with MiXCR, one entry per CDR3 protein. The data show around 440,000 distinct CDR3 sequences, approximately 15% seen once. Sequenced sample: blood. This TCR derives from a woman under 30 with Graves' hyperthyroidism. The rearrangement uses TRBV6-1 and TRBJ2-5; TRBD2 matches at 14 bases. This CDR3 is CASSGLAGGGRETQYF. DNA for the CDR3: TGTGCCAGCAGTGGACTAGCGGGAGGGGGGAGGGAGACCCAGTACTTC.